Listed below are T cell receptor beta chains from one sample, sequenced in a study of T cells in Graves' hyperthyroidism and ophthalmopathy. Each CDR3 protein is one row after TCRdb ran MiXCR on the multiplex PCR reads. The sample holds roughly 510,000 distinct CDR3 sequences, around 21% seen once. Sequenced sample: blood. These receptors were collected from a young man with Graves' hyperthyroidism. CDR3s include the opening cysteine and the closing phenylalanine or tryptophan. The D gene is left open where the match is weak. The size of a clone is reported for some rows only, either as once, few or many, or as a class for expanded clones.

>TRBJ1-5|15|many|-|TRBV12-3/TRBV12-4
TGTGCCAGCAGTTTTTCCGGCAGGGGAAATCAGCCCCAGCATTTT
CASSFSGRGNQPQHF
>TRBJ1-1|13|many|-|TRBV12-3/TRBV12-4
TGTGCCAGCAGTTTTGGGGCAGGAGGTAATGCTTTCTTT
CASSFGAGGNAFF
>TRBJ1-5|14|many|-|TRBV12-3/TRBV12-4
TGTGCCAGCAGTCGGGACGAGGGAAGTCAGCCCCAGCATTTT
CASSRDEGSQPQHF
>TRBJ1-1|14|many|TRBD1|TRBV6-5
TGTGCCAGCAGTTTGGGACAGGCGCCCACTGAAGCTTTCTTT
CASSLGQAPTEAFF
>TRBJ1-5|12|many|-|TRBV15
TGTGCCACCAGCACAGTCGCTCAGCCCCAGCATTTT
CATSTVAQPQHF
>TRBJ1-1|13|many|-|TRBV30
TGTGCCTGGAGAAATGGCAGGGGCACTGAAGCTTTCTTT
CAWRNGRGTEAFF
>TRBJ1-2|11|few|-|TRBV20-1
TGCAGTGCTAGGACACCCTATGGCTACACCTTC
CSARTPYGYTF
>TRBJ2-2|15|few|-|TRBV3-1
TGTGCCAGCAGCCACGGTGGAGACTACACCGGGGAGCTGTTTTTT
CASSHGGDYTGELFF
>TRBJ1-5|14|-|-|TRBV10-3
TGTGCCATCAGTGAGTCTGGGAGAGCTCAGCCCCAGCATTTT
CAISESGRAQPQHF
>TRBJ2-5|14|few|-|TRBV7-3
TGTGCCAGCAGCTCGGAAGGGGCCCCAGAGACCCAGTACTTC
CASSSEGAPETQYF
>TRBJ2-5|15|many|-|TRBV6-5
TGTGCCAGCAGCCTTGGGGGGGGCGTTGGGGAGACCCAGTACTTC
CASSLGGGVGETQYF
>TRBJ2-7|12|-|-|TRBV5-1
TGCGCCAGCAGCCCCGGGCGGCACGAGCAGTACTTC
CASSPGRHEQYF
>TRBJ2-7|14|many|-|TRBV27
TGTGCCAGCAGTTTATGGGGGGTGGGCTACGAGCAGTACTTC
CASSLWGVGYEQYF
>TRBJ1-1|15|few|-|TRBV28
TGTGCCAGCAGCCCCTTGAAGGGAGTAGGGACTGAAGCTTTCTTT
CASSPLKGVGTEAFF
>TRBJ1-2|15|-|-|TRBV12-5
TGTGCTAGTGGTTTGGTACCCCAGGGAAACTATGGCTACACCTTC
CASGLVPQGNYGYTF
>TRBJ2-7|15|many|-|TRBV7-6
TGTGCCAGCAGCCAGGGCCTCAGGGGAACAAACGAGCAGTACTTC
CASSQGLRGTNEQYF
>TRBJ1-2|12|-|-|TRBV12-3/TRBV12-4
TGTGCCAGCAGGCCCGGATTCTATGGCTACACCTTC
CASRPGFYGYTF
>TRBJ2-7|13|once|-|TRBV10-3
TGTGCCATCCAACGGGACATGACCTACGAGCAGTACTTC
CAIQRDMTYEQYF
>TRBJ2-7|13|-|-|TRBV14
TGTGCCAGCAGCCAACAGATAACCTACGAGCAGTACTTC
CASSQQITYEQYF
>TRBJ1-5|13|-|-|TRBV30
TGTGCCTGGAACCGTCTTAGCAATCAGCCCCAGCATTTT
CAWNRLSNQPQHF
>TRBJ1-1|15|few|-|TRBV28
TGTGCCAGCAGCCCCCATTGGGGGGCGGACACTGAAGCTTTCTTT
CASSPHWGADTEAFF
>TRBJ2-2|13|many|TRBD2|TRBV24-1
TGTGCCACCTGCGGGGGGGACACCGGGGAGCTGTTTTTT
CATCGGDTGELFF
>TRBJ1-1|15|-|TRBD1|TRBV6-1
TGTGCCAGCAGTGCCCGGGACAGGGGGATTACTGAAGCTTTCTTT
CASSARDRGITEAFF
>TRBJ1-5|17|-|-|TRBV12-3/TRBV12-4
TGTGCCAGCAGCCCGGTGCCTCGGCGCCTAAGCAATCAGCCCCAGCATTTT
CASSPVPRRLSNQPQHF
>TRBJ2-2|14|-|-|TRBV6-1
TGTGCCAGCAGGACAGGGAGGGACACCGGGGAGCTGTTTTTT
CASRTGRDTGELFF
>TRBJ2-2|14|many|TRBD2|TRBV6-1
TGTGCCAGCAAGGGCGGGGGGAACACCGGGGAGCTGTTTTTT
CASKGGGNTGELFF
>TRBJ2-5|14|many|-|TRBV20-1
TGCAGTGCTACCGGAGGCAGTCATAGGGAGACCCAGTACTTC
CSATGGSHRETQYF
>TRBJ2-5|14|many|TRBD2|TRBV7-8
TGTGCCAGCAGCTTGGGAGGACTAGGAGAGACCCAGTACTTC
CASSLGGLGETQYF
>TRBJ2-5|13|-|TRBD1|TRBV7-2
TGTGCCAGCAGCCAGGGACAGCGGGAGACCCAGTACTTC
CASSQGQRETQYF
>TRBJ1-1|14|many|TRBD1|TRBV5-4
TGTGCCAGCAGTTTCCGACAGGGGAACACTGAAGCTTTCTTT
CASSFRQGNTEAFF
>TRBJ1-1|16|many|-|TRBV28
TGTGCCAGCAGTTCCCCACAGGGATATGGGAACACTGAAGCTTTCTTT
CASSSPQGYGNTEAFF
>TRBJ1-1|13|-|-|TRBV7-8
TGTGCCAGCCGGGGAGCGGGTGTCACTGAAGCTTTCTTT
CASRGAGVTEAFF
>TRBJ2-2|13|many|-|TRBV9
TGTGCCAGCAGCGTAGACGACACCGGGGAGCTGTTTTTT
CASSVDDTGELFF
>TRBJ2-7|16|-|-|TRBV11-1
TGTGCCAGCAGCCCGTCAGGGACAGGCGGGGGCTACGAGCAGTACTTC
CASSPSGTGGGYEQYF
>TRBJ2-4|15|-|-|TRBV29-1
TGCAGCGTCGAAACAGGTGCCCTAGCCAAAAACATTAAGTACTTC
CSVETGALAKNIKYF
>TRBJ1-1|15|few|TRBD1|TRBV6-1
TGTGCCAGCGAACTATGGGGACAGGGGGCTTCTGAAGCTTTCTTT
CASELWGQGASEAFF
>TRBJ1-5|14|-|-|TRBV7-9
TGTGCCAGCAGCGCCGGGACCTCCAATCAGCCCCAGCATTTT
CASSAGTSNQPQHF
>TRBJ2-5|15|few|TRBD2|TRBV12-3/TRBV12-4
TGTGCCAGCAGTTTAGCCTCACTAGCGGAAGAGACCCAGTACTTC
CASSLASLAEETQYF
>TRBJ1-1|13|many|-|TRBV20-1
TGCAGTGCTAAGGCTTTGGGCACAATTGAAGCTTTCTTT
CSAKALGTIEAFF
>TRBJ2-2|15|-|-|TRBV9
TGTGCCAGCAGCGTACGGGGGAGTGCCACCGGGGAGCTGTTTTTT
CASSVRGSATGELFF
>TRBJ2-5|13|many|-|TRBV29-1
TGCAGCGTTGGTTCGGGGTACCAAGAGACCCAGTACTTC
CSVGSGYQETQYF
>TRBJ1-1|17|many|TRBD1|TRBV10-3
TGTGCCATCAGTGAGTCAGTCCGAGACAGGGAGGGCACTGAAGCTTTCTTT
CAISESVRDREGTEAFF
>TRBJ2-7|14|few|TRBD1|TRBV7-6
TGTGCCAGCAGCTCTGCGGACAGGTGGAACGAGCAGCACTTC
CASSSADRWNEQHF
>TRBJ2-7|14|-|TRBD2|TRBV20-1
TGCAGTGCCCGTAGCGGGGGGGCCCCCTACGAGCAGTACTTC
CSARSGGAPYEQYF
>TRBJ1-5|12|many|-|TRBV20-1
TGCAGTGCTAGAGACAGTAGTCAGCCCCAGCATTTT
CSARDSSQPQHF
>TRBJ2-6|13|few|-|TRBV27
TGTGCCACCCGGGCCTATGGGGCCAACGTCCTGACTTTC
CATRAYGANVLTF
>TRBJ2-5|14|-|-|TRBV6-1
TGTGCCAGCAGTGAAGTCAGAGGGTCAGAGACCCAGTACTTC
CASSEVRGSETQYF
>TRBJ1-2|15|-|-|TRBV4-1
TGCGCCAGCAGCCCGGATGGGCAGGTTGATTATGGCTACACCTTC
CASSPDGQVDYGYTF
>TRBJ1-2|16|many|-|TRBV4-1
TGCGCCAGCAGCCAAGAGACCCCGGACGTGAGCTATGGCTACACCTTC
CASSQETPDVSYGYTF